This T cell receptor beta chain was documented in a study of blood T cell repertoires in COVID-19. The CDR3 loop spans 15 amino acids. V lost 1 base and J 4 bases, leaving 11 bases between the germline ends. Looked up from germline, CDR1 is SGHDN and CDR2 is FVKESK. The data were produced by immunoSEQ multiplex PCR, yet TCRdb's version contains in-frame clones alone and is incomplete. The repertoire has roughly 73,000 clones, 70% to 90% of them found once; the top ten carry roughly 1.5%. This receptor was taken from a human donor in a cohort sampled during active COVID-19. The material sequenced was peripheral blood. The J gene is TRBJ2-1, the V gene TRBV14; D not resolved. This chain's CDR3 is CASSQGPTAYNEQFF. The CDR3 coding sequence is TGTGCCAGCAGCCAAGGGCCGACTGCTTACAATGAGCAGTTCTTC. The variable domain in full, completed from reference TRBV14 and TRBJ2-1, reads EAGVTQFPSHSVIEKGQTVTLRCDPISGHDNLYWYRRVMGKEIKFLLHFVKESKQDESGMPNNRFLAERTGGTYSTLKVQPAELEDSGVYFCASSQGPTAYNEQFFGPGTRLTVL.